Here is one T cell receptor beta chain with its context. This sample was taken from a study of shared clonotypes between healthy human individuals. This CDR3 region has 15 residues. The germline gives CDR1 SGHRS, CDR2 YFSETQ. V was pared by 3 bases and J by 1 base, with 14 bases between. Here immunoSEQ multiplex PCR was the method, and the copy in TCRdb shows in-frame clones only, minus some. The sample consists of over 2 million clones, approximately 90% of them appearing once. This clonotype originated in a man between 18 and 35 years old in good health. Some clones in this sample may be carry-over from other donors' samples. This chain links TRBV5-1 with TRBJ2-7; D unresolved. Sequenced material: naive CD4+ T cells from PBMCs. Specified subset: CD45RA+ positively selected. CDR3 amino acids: CASSSGDLLSYEQYF. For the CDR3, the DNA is TGCGCCAGCAGCTCCGGAGACTTACTGTCCTACGAGCAGTACTTC. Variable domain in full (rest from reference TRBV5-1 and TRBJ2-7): KAGVTQTPRYLIKTRGQQVTLSCSPISGHRSVSWYQQTPGQGLQFLFEYFSETQRNKGNFPGRFSGRQFSNSRSEMNVSTLELGDSALYLCASSSGDLLSYEQYFGPGTRLTVT.